The 10 T cell receptor beta chains presented below share a single source sample, sequenced in a study of T cell responses to AZD1222 COVID-19 vaccine. The data were produced by immunoSEQ multiplex PCR, yet TCRdb's version contains in-frame clones alone and is incomplete. Altogether about 85,000 clones are present, approximately 87% being singletons, with the ten largest covering approximately 7%. The sequencing here drew on peripheral blood, taken on day 0 of AZD1222 vaccination. These receptors originate from an adult in good health.

This clone has just one count. V is TRBV6-1 and J is TRBJ2-1; 7 bases are a match to TRBD2. V trimming: 3 bases; J trimming: 7 bases; junction bases outside the gene matches: 15. Germline loops: CDR1 MNHNS, CDR2 SASEGT. This CDR3 is 17 amino acids long. CDR3 amino acids: CASSDQARGGPFNEQFF. CDR3 coding DNA: TGTGCCAGCAGTGATCAGGCGAGGGGAGGGCCATTTAATGAGCAGTTCTTC.

The V call is TRBV23-1, the J call TRBJ1-5; TRBD1 matches at 11 bases. TRBV23-1 qualifies as an ORF whose function is uncertain. V was clipped by 3 bases and J by 0 bases; unmatched bases: 1. The CDR3 covers 16 residues. DNA of the CDR3: TGCGCCAGCAGTCATGGGACAGGGGGTAGCAATCAGCCCCAGCATTTT. This codes for CASSHGTGGSNQPQHF.

The J gene is TRBJ1-1, the V gene TRBV29-1; D is undetermined. CDR3 length equals 10 residues. Trimming pared 7 bases from V and 4 bases from J, leaving 7 bases between. Germline V lookup: CDR1 SQVTM, CDR2 ANQGSEA. The CDR3 nucleotides read TGCAGCGGTAGTACCACTGAAGCTTTCTTT. Translated: CSGSTTEAFF.

V gene TRBV19 combines with J gene TRBJ1-5; no clear D. With 8 bases removed from V and 0 bases from J, the gap between germline ends came to 5 bases. CDR3 length: 12 amino acids. Germline V gene lookup returns CDR1 LNHDA and CDR2 SQIVND (reference sequence). CDR3 DNA sequence: TGTGCCAGTTCATATAGCAATCAGCCCCAGCATTTT. This encodes CASSYSNQPQHF. Together with reference TRBV19 and TRBJ1-5, the CDR3 gives the full variable domain: DGGITQSPKYLFRKEGQNVTLSCEQNLNHDAMYWYRQDPGQGLRLIYYSQIVNDFQKGDIAEGYSVSREKKESFPLTVTSAQKNPTAFYLCASSYSNQPQHFGDGTRLSIL.

The chain links TRBV19 to TRBJ2-2, with 10 bases fitting TRBD1. The CDR3 consists of 15 residues. The V gene's germline CDR1 is LNHDA and CDR2 SQIVND (reference sequence). V was pared by 5 bases and J by 5 bases, with 5 bases of the junction left unmatched. This CDR3 reads CASSFRTGGTGELFF. In DNA form, the CDR3 reads TGTGCCAGTAGTTTTCGGACAGGGGGGACCGGGGAGCTGTTTTTT.

For the CDR3, the DNA is TGTGCCAGCAGCGGGCCCTCGACAGGGGGCAGGACTGAAGCTTTCTTT. Protein: CASSGPSTGGRTEAFF. This rearrangement joins TRBV6-2 or TRBV6-3 to TRBJ1-1; 10 bases fit TRBD1. The CDR3 consists of 16 residues. CDR1 and CDR2 from the germline V gene are MNHEY and SVGEGT. V trimming: 6 bases; J trimming: 5 bases; junction bases outside the gene matches: 12.

The V gene is TRBV27, the J gene TRBJ1-2; possible D gene TRBD1, 6 bases. The germline CDR1 and CDR2 sequences are MNHEY and SMNVEV (reference sequence). Trimming cost V 3 bases and J 3 bases, with 11 bases left between them. The CDR3 loop spans 14 amino acids. The CDR3: CASSLGGADYGYTF. The CDR3 bases are TGTGCCAGCAGTTTGGGGGGGGCGGACTATGGCTACACCTTC.

The chain recombines TRBV7-9 with TRBJ2-7, with D tentatively TRBD1 or TRBD2 (5 bases each). V dropped 5 bases and J dropped 6 bases, with 23 bases sitting between them. Germline values: CDR1 SEHNR, CDR2 FQNEAQ (reference sequence). This CDR3 has 16 residues. Here the CDR3 reads CASSPTPGPRPSEQYF. CDR3 sequence (DNA): TGTGCCAGCAGCCCAACTCCGGGACCTAGACCTTCCGAGCAGTACTTC.

The chain is built from TRBV4-1 and TRBJ2-5, with 7 bases aligning to TRBD1. The CDR3 contains 16 residues. Per the germline V gene, CDR1 is MGHRA and CDR2 is YSYEKL. J was trimmed by 5 bases and V by 2 bases; bases with no gene match: 11. Written as DNA, the CDR3 is TGCGCCAGCAGCCAACATCCCAGGGGGATTGGGGAGACCCAGTACTTC. Amino acids: CASSQHPRGIGETQYF.

The rearrangement joins TRBV6-5 to TRBJ1-1, with a tentative D call TRBD1 (5 bases). CDR1 and CDR2 from the germline V gene are MNHEY and SVGAGI. The V and J ends lost 2 bases and 2 bases respectively, with 12 bases between them. The CDR3 runs to 15 residues. The DNA for the CDR3 is TGTGCCAGCAGTTACCTGGGGGTGGGAAACACTGAAGCTTTCTTT. Protein product: CASSYLGVGNTEAFF.